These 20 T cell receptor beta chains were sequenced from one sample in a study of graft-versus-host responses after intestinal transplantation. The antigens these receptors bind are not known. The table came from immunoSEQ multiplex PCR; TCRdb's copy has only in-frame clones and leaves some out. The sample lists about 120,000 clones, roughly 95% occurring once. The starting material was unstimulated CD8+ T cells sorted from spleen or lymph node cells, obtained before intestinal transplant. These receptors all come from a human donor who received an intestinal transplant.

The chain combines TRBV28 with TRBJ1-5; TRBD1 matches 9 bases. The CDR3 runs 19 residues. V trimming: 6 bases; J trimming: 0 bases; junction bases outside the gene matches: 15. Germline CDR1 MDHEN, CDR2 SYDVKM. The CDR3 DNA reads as TGTGCCAGCAGCCATGCCGGGACAGGGCGCCCATATAGCAATCAGCCCCAGCATTTT. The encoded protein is CASSHAGTGRPYSNQPQHF. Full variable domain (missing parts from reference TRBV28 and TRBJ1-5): DVKVTQSSRYLVKRTGEKVFLECVQDMDHENMFWYRQDPGLGLRLIYFSYDVKMKEKGDIPEGYSVSREKKERFSLILESASTNQTSMYLCASSHAGTGRPYSNQPQHFGDGTRLSIL.

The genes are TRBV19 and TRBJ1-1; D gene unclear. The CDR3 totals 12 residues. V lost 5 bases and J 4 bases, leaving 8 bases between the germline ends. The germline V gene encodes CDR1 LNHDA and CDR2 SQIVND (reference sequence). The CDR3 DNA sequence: TGTGCCAGTAGTCAACGGGGCACTGAAGCTTTCTTT. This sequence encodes CASSQRGTEAFF.

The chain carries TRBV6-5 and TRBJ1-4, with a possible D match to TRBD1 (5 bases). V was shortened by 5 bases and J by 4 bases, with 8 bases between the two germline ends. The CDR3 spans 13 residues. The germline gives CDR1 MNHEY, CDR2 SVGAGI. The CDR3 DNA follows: TGTGCCAGCAGTCCAGGGTATAATGAAAAACTGTTTTTT. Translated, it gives CASSPGYNEKLFF.

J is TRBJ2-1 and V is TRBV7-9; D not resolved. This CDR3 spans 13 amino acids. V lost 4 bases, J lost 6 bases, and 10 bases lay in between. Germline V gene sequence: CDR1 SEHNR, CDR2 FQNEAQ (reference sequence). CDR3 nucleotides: TGTGCCAGCAGCTCTGGTGGGCGCAATGAGCAGTTCTTC. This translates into CASSSGGRNEQFF.

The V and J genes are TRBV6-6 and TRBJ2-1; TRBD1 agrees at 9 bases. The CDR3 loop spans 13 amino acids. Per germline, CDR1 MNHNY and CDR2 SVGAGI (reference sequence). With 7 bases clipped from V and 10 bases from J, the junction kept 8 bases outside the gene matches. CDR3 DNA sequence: TGTGCCAGCAATCTACAGGGGGCAGGGGAGCAGTTCTTC. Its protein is CASNLQGAGEQFF.

CDR3 nucleotides: TGTGCCAGCAGCCCCGAGCCGGGACAGTACAATGAGCAGTTCTTC. Encoded protein: CASSPEPGQYNEQFF. The V call is TRBV7-9, the J call TRBJ2-1; 7 bases map to TRBD1. With 5 bases clipped from V and 4 bases from J, the junction kept 8 bases outside the gene matches. The CDR3 length is 15 residues. Germline CDR1 SEHNR, CDR2 FQNEAQ (reference sequence).

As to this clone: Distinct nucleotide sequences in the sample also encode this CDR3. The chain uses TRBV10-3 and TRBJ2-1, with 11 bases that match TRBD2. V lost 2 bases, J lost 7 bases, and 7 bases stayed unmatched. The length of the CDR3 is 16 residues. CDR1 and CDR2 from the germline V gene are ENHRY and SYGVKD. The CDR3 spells CAISERGLADNNEQFF. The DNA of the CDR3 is TGTGCCATCAGTGAGAGGGGACTAGCGGATAATAATGAGCAGTTCTTC.

The CDR3, as DNA: TGTGCCAGCAGTTCCCGACTAGCAAGAGATACGCAGTATTTT. It encodes CASSSRLARDTQYF. The rearrangement links TRBV27 to TRBJ2-3; 7 nucleotides agree with TRBD2. The length of the CDR3 is 14 residues. Germline loops: CDR1 MNHEY, CDR2 SMNVEV (reference sequence). V lost 4 bases, J lost 5 bases, and 6 bases stayed unmatched.

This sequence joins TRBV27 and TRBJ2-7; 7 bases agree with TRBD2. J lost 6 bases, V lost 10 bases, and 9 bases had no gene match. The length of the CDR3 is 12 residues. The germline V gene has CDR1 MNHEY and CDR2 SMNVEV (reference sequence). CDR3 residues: CATGLVGSEQYF. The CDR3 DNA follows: TGTGCCACAGGACTAGTGGGGTCCGAGCAGTACTTC.

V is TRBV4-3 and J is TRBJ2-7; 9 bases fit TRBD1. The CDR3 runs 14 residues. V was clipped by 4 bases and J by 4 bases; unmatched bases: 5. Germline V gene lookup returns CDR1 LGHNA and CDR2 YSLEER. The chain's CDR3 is CASSPGTGIYEQYF. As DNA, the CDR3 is TGCGCCAGCAGCCCCGGGACAGGGATTTACGAGCAGTACTTC.

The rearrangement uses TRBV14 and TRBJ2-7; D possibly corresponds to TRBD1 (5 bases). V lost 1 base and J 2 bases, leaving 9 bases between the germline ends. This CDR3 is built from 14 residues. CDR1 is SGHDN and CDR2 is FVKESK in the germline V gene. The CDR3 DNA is TGTGCCAGCAGCCAAGGGTGGGGCCCCTACGAGCAGTACTTC. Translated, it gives CASSQGWGPYEQYF.

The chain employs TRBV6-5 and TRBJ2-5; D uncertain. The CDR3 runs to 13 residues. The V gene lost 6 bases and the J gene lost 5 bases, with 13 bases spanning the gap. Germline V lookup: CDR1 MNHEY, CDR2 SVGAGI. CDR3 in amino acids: CASSLSPGETQYF. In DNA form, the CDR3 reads TGTGCCAGCAGCTTGAGTCCCGGCGAGACCCAGTACTTC.

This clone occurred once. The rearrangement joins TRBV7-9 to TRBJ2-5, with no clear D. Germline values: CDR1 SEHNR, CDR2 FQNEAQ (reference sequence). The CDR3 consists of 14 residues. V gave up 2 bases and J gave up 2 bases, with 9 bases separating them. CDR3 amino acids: CASSLQSGQETQYF. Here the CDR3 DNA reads TGTGCCAGCAGCTTACAGTCAGGTCAAGAGACCCAGTACTTC.

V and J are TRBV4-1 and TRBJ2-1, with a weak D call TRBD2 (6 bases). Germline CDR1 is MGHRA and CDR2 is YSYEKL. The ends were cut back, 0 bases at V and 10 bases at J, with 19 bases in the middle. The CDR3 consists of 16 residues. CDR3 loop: CASSQEGPDYTWEQFF. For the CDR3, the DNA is TGCGCCAGCAGCCAAGAAGGCCCGGACTATACTTGGGAGCAGTTCTTC.

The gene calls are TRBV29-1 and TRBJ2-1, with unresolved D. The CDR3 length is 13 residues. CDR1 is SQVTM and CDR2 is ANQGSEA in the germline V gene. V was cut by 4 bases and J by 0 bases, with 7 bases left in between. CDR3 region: CSVVTSSYNEQFF. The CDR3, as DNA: TGCAGCGTTGTGACGAGCTCCTACAATGAGCAGTTCTTC.

In DNA form, the CDR3 reads TGTGCCAGCAGCCTCAGGGAATCCTATGGCTACACCTTC. Amino acid sequence: CASSLRESYGYTF. This chain uses TRBV7-9 with TRBJ1-2; TRBD1 is a possible D gene (5 bases). V lost 5 bases to trimming and J lost 4 bases, with 11 bases between them. The CDR3 runs 13 residues. Germline CDR1 reads SEHNR; CDR2 reads FQNEAQ (reference sequence).

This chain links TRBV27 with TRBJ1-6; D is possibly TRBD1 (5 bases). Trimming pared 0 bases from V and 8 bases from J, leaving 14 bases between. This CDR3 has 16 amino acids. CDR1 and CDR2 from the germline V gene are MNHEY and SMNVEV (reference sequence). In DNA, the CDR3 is TGTGCCAGCAGTTTATCCTTGGGGGGGAACGATTCACCCCTCCACTTT. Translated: CASSLSLGGNDSPLHF.

The CDR3 sequence: CASSFHTSPGGKNTIYF. DNA for the CDR3: TGTGCCAGCAGTTTCCACACGTCGCCCGGGGGAAAAAACACCATATATTTT. The chain carries TRBV28 and TRBJ1-3, with D possibly matching TRBD1 (5 bases). The ends were cut back, 3 bases at V and 6 bases at J, with 21 bases in the middle. The CDR3 spans 17 residues. Looked up from germline, CDR1 is MDHEN and CDR2 is SYDVKM.

CDR3 nucleotides: TGTGCCAGCAGCCAAGAACTGGGGCTCTACGAGCAGTACTTC. It yields the protein CASSQELGLYEQYF. The chain is built from TRBV4-2 and TRBJ2-7, with D possibly matching TRBD1 (5 bases). Trimming removed 0 bases from V and 3 bases from J, with 9 bases in between. There are 14 residues in the CDR3. Germline values: CDR1 LGHNA, CDR2 YNFKEQ.

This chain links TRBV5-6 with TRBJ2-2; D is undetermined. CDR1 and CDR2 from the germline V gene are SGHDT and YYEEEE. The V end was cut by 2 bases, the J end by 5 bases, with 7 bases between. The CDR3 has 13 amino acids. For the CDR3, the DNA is TGTGCCAGCAGCTTTACTCCTACCGGGGAGCTGTTTTTT. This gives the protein CASSFTPTGELFF.